This paragraph covers one TCR beta chain sequence. Its specificity is not known. The record originates from a study of CD8+ T cells in alopecia areata. Germline V gives CDR1 MGHRA, CDR2 YSYEKL. V shed 2 bases and J 6 bases; nucleotides not matched to a gene: 10. The length of the CDR3 is 16 residues. Sequencing used cDNA as its template, made by extracting RNA and reverse transcribing it. Using immunoSEQ multiplex PCR, the repertoire was profiled, and TCRdb retains in-frame clones only, with some absent. This table holds more than 95,000 clones, 85% to 90% found once. Noted treatment: oral pan-JAK inhibitor, 5-10 mg twice daily. General study findings and limits: Given one nonresponder, whether baseline CD8+ expansion relates to response remains uncertain.

The chain combines TRBV4-1 with TRBJ1-2; 9 bases agree with TRBD1. The source is a human donor with alopecia areata. The starting material was CD8+ T cells sorted from blood, obtained at roughly week 30, from a patient treated with tofacitinib. The CDR3 nucleotides read TGCGCCAGCAGCCAACCAGACCGGGACAGGGTCGATGGCTACACCTTC. Encoded protein: CASSQPDRDRVDGYTF.